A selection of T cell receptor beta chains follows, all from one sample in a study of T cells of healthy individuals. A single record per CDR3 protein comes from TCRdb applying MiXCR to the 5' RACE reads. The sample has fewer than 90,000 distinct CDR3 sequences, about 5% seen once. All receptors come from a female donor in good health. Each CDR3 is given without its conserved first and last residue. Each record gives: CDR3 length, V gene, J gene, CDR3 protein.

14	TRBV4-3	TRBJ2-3	ASSQGTGVGTDTQY
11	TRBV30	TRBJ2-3	AWSLFSEDTQY
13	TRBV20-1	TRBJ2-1	SALKTSGRSWEQF
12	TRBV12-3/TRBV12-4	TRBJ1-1	ASSGHGGLREAF
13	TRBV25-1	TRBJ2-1	ASSELMDRANEQF
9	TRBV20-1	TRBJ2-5	SAMGQETQY
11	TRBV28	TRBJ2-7	ASSNEGKDEQY
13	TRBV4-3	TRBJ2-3	ASSHPPTGEDTQY
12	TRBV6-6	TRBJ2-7	ASSYGTGWNEQY
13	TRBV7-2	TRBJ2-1	ASSLDRAFYNEQF
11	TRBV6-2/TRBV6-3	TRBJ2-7	ASSPRDFTEQY
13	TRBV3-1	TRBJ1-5	ASSQDAGSDQPQH
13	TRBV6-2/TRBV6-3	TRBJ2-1	ASSSGDYSYNEQF
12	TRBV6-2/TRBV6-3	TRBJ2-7	ASSSPGDVYEQY
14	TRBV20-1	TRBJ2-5	SARDPAMTTEETQY
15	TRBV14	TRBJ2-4	ASRVLTSGEEVDIQY
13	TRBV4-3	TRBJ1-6	ASSQDPDGNSPLH
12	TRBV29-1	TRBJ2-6	SVVGAAGANVLT
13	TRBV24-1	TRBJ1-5	ATSDPAGGNQPQH
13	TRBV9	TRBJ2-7	ASSPTAGSSYEQY
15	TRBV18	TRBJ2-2	ASSPRSWTESPGELF
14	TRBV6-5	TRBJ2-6	ASSSPGAYGANVLT
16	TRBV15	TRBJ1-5	ATSRDFGQSLWKQPQH
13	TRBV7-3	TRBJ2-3	ASSSQGASLDTQY
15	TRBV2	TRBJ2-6	ASSLTGGASGANVLT
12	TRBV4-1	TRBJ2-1	ASSQVGQGGEQF
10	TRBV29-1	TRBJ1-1	SVEQPNTEAF
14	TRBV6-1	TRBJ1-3	ASSEAPGQGRNTIY
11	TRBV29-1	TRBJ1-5	SVGEPGTAPQH
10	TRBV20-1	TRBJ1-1	SARRDRPYTF
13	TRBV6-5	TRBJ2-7	ASRVTSGSPYEQY
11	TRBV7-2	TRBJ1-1	ASSLHTNTEAF
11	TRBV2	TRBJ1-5	ASKQDRNQPQH
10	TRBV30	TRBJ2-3	AWGPGHYTQY
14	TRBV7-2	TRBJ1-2	ASSLGTGVGGYGYT
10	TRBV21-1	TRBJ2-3	ASSTRADTQY
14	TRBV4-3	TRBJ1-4	ASSQGLGAANEKLF
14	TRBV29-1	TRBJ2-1	SVDARGTSGTNEQF
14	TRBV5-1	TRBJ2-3	ASSRLGQGGADTQY
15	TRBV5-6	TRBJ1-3	ASSDGTGAFSGNTIY
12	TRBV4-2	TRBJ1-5	ASSQEEGSQPQH
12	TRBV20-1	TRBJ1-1	SAKEGPMNTEAF
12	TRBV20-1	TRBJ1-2	SAREDRGILGYT
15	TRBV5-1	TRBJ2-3	ASSLGGLAASTDTQY
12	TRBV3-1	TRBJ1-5	ASSPGGGNQPQH
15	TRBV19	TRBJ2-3	ASSMAPSGRAEDTQY
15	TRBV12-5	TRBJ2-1	ASGLVPVGKAYNEQF
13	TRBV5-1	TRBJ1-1	ASSPSGRSSSEAF
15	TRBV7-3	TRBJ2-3	ASSLIENSRLADTQY
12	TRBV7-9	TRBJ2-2	ASSLDEVAGELF
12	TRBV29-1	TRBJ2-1	SVEGVGRDNEQF